A selection of T cell receptor beta chains follows, all from one sample in a study of blood T cell repertoires in COVID-19. Clones were read by immunoSEQ multiplex PCR, and TCRdb kept only the in-frame ones, dropping some. The sample carries 350,000 to 450,000 clones, approximately 86% recorded once. The sequenced material came from peripheral blood. The receptors shown here come from a human donor in a cohort sampled during active COVID-19. The CDR3 runs from the conserved cysteine through the conserved F or W. A D gene is named only where the DNA matches it firmly. Some rows have no size entry. The others give once, few or many, or a class for an expanded clone.

d_call: .
v_call: TRBV9
j_call: TRBJ1-2
clone_size: .
cdr3_nt: TGTGCCAGCAGCGTAGGACTCACCATGAGGGATGGCTACACCTTC
cdr3_aa: CASSVGLTMRDGYTF

d_call: .
v_call: TRBV30
j_call: TRBJ1-2
clone_size: .
cdr3_nt: TGTGCCTGGAGAGGCAGGGATTTGAACTATGGCTACACCTTC
cdr3_aa: CAWRGRDLNYGYTF

d_call: .
v_call: TRBV19
j_call: TRBJ2-7
clone_size: .
cdr3_nt: TGTGCCAGTAGTATGGGTGCGGGGACCCACGAGCAGTACTTC
cdr3_aa: CASSMGAGTHEQYF

d_call: TRBD1
v_call: TRBV6-6
j_call: TRBJ1-4
clone_size: .
cdr3_nt: TGTGCCAGCAGTGACGACAGGGTGGGGTATGAAAAACTGTTTTTT
cdr3_aa: CASSDDRVGYEKLFF

d_call: .
v_call: TRBV28
j_call: TRBJ2-1
clone_size: once
cdr3_nt: TGTGCCAGCAGTTTATCCTACACAGGGTCCAATGAGCAGTTCTTC
cdr3_aa: CASSLSYTGSNEQFF

d_call: TRBD1
v_call: TRBV10-1
j_call: TRBJ1-5
clone_size: .
cdr3_nt: TGCGCCAGCAGTGAGTCGGTCCTGGACAGGGGCCCTTATAGCAATCAGCCCCAGCATTTT
cdr3_aa: CASSESVLDRGPYSNQPQHF

d_call: .
v_call: TRBV7-3
j_call: TRBJ2-3
clone_size: .
cdr3_nt: TGTGCCAGCAGCTTAATCGCTACCGAGACAGATACGCAGTATTTT
cdr3_aa: CASSLIATETDTQYF

d_call: TRBD2
v_call: TRBV11-2
j_call: TRBJ2-5
clone_size: .
cdr3_nt: TGTGCCAGCAGCCAGGGACTAGCGGGAAGAGGGGAGACCCAGTACTTC
cdr3_aa: CASSQGLAGRGETQYF

d_call: TRBD2
v_call: TRBV7-9
j_call: TRBJ2-1
clone_size: .
cdr3_nt: TGTGCCAGCAGCCCGACGGGACTAGCGGTCTCCTACAATGAGCAGTTCTTC
cdr3_aa: CASSPTGLAVSYNEQFF

d_call: TRBD2
v_call: TRBV6-5
j_call: TRBJ2-1
clone_size: .
cdr3_nt: TGTGCCAGCAGTTACCCGACTAGCGGGGGGGTCAGTGAGCAGTTCTTC
cdr3_aa: CASSYPTSGGVSEQFF

d_call: TRBD1
v_call: TRBV28
j_call: TRBJ2-7
clone_size: .
cdr3_nt: TGTGCCAGCAGGGGGACAGCTGCTAACTACGAGCAGTACTTC
cdr3_aa: CASRGTAANYEQYF

d_call: TRBD1
v_call: TRBV19
j_call: TRBJ2-2
clone_size: .
cdr3_nt: TGTGCCAGTAGTATAGAGTCCGGGACAGGGGACACCGGGGAGCTGTTTTTT
cdr3_aa: CASSIESGTGDTGELFF

d_call: TRBD2
v_call: TRBV24-1
j_call: TRBJ2-2
clone_size: .
cdr3_nt: TGTGCCACCAGTGATTCTCCAAGCGGGAGAGGGAACACCGGGGAGCTGTTTTTT
cdr3_aa: CATSDSPSGRGNTGELFF

d_call: .
v_call: TRBV19
j_call: TRBJ1-2
clone_size: .
cdr3_nt: TGTGCCAGTAGTATCTCCTGGGGCGCGGATGGCTACACCTTC
cdr3_aa: CASSISWGADGYTF

d_call: TRBD2
v_call: TRBV4-1
j_call: TRBJ2-3
clone_size: .
cdr3_nt: TGCGCCAGCAGCCAGGGAGGACTAGCGGGAGGTGGTACAGATACGCAGTATTTT
cdr3_aa: CASSQGGLAGGGTDTQYF

d_call: TRBD2
v_call: TRBV18
j_call: TRBJ2-5
clone_size: .
cdr3_nt: TGTGCCAGCTCACCCCCGGCTAGCGGGGAGACCCAGTACTTC
cdr3_aa: CASSPPASGETQYF

d_call: TRBD1
v_call: TRBV6-5
j_call: TRBJ1-2
clone_size: once
cdr3_nt: TGTGCCAGCAACATACAGGGGACTTATGGCTACACCTTC
cdr3_aa: CASNIQGTYGYTF

d_call: .
v_call: TRBV6-5
j_call: TRBJ1-4
clone_size: .
cdr3_nt: TGTGCCAGCAGTTTGGGGGAGGCTAATGAAAAACTGTTTTTT
cdr3_aa: CASSLGEANEKLFF

d_call: .
v_call: TRBV4-2
j_call: TRBJ2-7
clone_size: few
cdr3_nt: TGTGCCAGCAGCCAAGATACGGGAATTGGATACGAGCAGTACTTC
cdr3_aa: CASSQDTGIGYEQYF

d_call: TRBD1
v_call: TRBV5-1
j_call: TRBJ1-1
clone_size: .
cdr3_nt: TGCGCCAGCAGCCCTGGCGACAGGGGGAAGACTGAAGCTTTCTTT
cdr3_aa: CASSPGDRGKTEAFF

d_call: TRBD1
v_call: TRBV19
j_call: TRBJ1-1
clone_size: .
cdr3_nt: TGTGCCAGTAGTGATCGGACAGGGTTGAGGTCTCATGAAGCTTTCTTT
cdr3_aa: CASSDRTGLRSHEAFF

d_call: .
v_call: TRBV20-1
j_call: TRBJ1-2
clone_size: .
cdr3_nt: TGCAGTGCTAGGCGGGTACGTGGCTACACCTTC
cdr3_aa: CSARRVRGYTF

d_call: TRBD2
v_call: TRBV19
j_call: TRBJ2-3
clone_size: .
cdr3_nt: TGTGCCACCAGAAGCGGGGGGGCTGCAGATACGCAGTATTTT
cdr3_aa: CATRSGGAADTQYF

d_call: .
v_call: TRBV21-1
j_call: TRBJ2-1
clone_size: once
cdr3_nt: TGTGCCAGCAGCAAAGGGCAACTAGCGGGAGTATATGAGCAGTTCTTC
cdr3_aa: CASSKGQLAGVYEQFF

d_call: .
v_call: TRBV4-1
j_call: TRBJ2-1
clone_size: .
cdr3_nt: TGCGCCAGCAGCCCCCCAGGCCGGGGTCGGTTCTTC
cdr3_aa: CASSPPGRGRFF

d_call: .
v_call: TRBV9
j_call: TRBJ1-2
clone_size: .
cdr3_nt: TGTGCCAGCAGCGTAGGGGCAGGGCTGGGCGGCTACACCTTC
cdr3_aa: CASSVGAGLGGYTF

d_call: .
v_call: TRBV29-1
j_call: TRBJ2-5
clone_size: .
cdr3_nt: TGCAGCGTTGAAGCGGCGAGGCTAAGCCAAGAGACCCAGTACTTC
cdr3_aa: CSVEAARLSQETQYF

d_call: .
v_call: TRBV2
j_call: TRBJ1-4
clone_size: .
cdr3_nt: TGTGCCAGCAGTGTGGGCCAGGGAGGGAGAACTAATGAAAAACTGTTTTTT
cdr3_aa: CASSVGQGGRTNEKLFF

d_call: .
v_call: TRBV4-2
j_call: TRBJ2-7
clone_size: few
cdr3_nt: TGTGCCAGCAGCCAAGAAGTTGGAGCGGCTCCCTCCTACGAGCAGTACTTC
cdr3_aa: CASSQEVGAAPSYEQYF

d_call: .
v_call: TRBV4-2
j_call: TRBJ2-7
clone_size: .
cdr3_nt: TGTGCCAGCAGCCAAGATGCGAGCTACGAGCAGTACTTC
cdr3_aa: CASSQDASYEQYF

d_call: TRBD1
v_call: TRBV4-1
j_call: TRBJ1-2
clone_size: .
cdr3_nt: TGCGCCAGCAGGAAGACAGGGTCCTATGGCTACACCTTC
cdr3_aa: CASRKTGSYGYTF

d_call: TRBD1
v_call: TRBV9
j_call: TRBJ1-4
clone_size: .
cdr3_nt: TGTGCCAGCAGCGTAGACAGGGGGCTAGCTAATGAAAAACTGTTTTTT
cdr3_aa: CASSVDRGLANEKLFF

d_call: .
v_call: TRBV21-1
j_call: TRBJ2-4
clone_size: .
cdr3_nt: TGTGCCAGCAGGGATTTCGGGGCACAGGGGGCAAAAAACATTCAGTACTTC
cdr3_aa: CASRDFGAQGAKNIQYF

d_call: .
v_call: TRBV11-2
j_call: TRBJ2-7
clone_size: .
cdr3_nt: TGTGCCAGCAGCTTACAACGGGGGAGGGAGCAGTACTTC
cdr3_aa: CASSLQRGREQYF